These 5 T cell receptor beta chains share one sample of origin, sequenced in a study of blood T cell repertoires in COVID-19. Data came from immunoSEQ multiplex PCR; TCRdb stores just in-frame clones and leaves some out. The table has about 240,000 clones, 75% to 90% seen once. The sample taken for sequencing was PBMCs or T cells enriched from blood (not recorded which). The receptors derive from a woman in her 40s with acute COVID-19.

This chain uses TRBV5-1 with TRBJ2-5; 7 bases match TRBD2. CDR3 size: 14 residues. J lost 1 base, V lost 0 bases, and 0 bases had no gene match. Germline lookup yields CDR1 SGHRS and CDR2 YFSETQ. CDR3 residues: CASSLGTSQETQYF. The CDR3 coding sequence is TGCGCCAGCAGCTTGGGGACTAGCCAAGAGACCCAGTACTTC.

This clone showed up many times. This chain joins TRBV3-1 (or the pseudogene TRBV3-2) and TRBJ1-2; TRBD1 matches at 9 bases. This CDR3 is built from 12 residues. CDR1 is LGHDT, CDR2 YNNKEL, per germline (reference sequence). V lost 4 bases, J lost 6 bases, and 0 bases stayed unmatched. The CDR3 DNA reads TGTGCCAGCAGCCGGACAGGGGATGGCTACACCTTC. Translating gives CASSRTGDGYTF.

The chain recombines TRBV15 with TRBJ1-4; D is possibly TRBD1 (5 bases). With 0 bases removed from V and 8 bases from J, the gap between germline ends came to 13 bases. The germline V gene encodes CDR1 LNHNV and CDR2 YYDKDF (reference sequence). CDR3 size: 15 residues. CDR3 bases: TGTGCCACCAGCAGAGATGTCGGACAACTCGAAAAACTGTTTTTT. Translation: CATSRDVGQLEKLFF.

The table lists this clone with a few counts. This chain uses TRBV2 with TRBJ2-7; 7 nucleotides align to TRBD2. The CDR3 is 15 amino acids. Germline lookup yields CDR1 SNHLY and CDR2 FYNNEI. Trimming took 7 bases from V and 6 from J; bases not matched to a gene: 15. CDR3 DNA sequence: TGTGCCAGCACTCCGGACGTAGCGGGTAATTTCGAGCAGTACTTC. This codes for CASTPDVAGNFEQYF.

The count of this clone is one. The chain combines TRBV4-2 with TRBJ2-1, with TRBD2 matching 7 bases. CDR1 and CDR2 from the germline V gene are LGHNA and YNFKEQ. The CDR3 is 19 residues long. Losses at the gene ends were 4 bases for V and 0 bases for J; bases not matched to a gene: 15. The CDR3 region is CASSPGRGGSLRSYNEQFF. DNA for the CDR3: TGTGCCAGCAGCCCCGGACGGGGCGGGAGTTTACGCTCCTACAATGAGCAGTTCTTC.